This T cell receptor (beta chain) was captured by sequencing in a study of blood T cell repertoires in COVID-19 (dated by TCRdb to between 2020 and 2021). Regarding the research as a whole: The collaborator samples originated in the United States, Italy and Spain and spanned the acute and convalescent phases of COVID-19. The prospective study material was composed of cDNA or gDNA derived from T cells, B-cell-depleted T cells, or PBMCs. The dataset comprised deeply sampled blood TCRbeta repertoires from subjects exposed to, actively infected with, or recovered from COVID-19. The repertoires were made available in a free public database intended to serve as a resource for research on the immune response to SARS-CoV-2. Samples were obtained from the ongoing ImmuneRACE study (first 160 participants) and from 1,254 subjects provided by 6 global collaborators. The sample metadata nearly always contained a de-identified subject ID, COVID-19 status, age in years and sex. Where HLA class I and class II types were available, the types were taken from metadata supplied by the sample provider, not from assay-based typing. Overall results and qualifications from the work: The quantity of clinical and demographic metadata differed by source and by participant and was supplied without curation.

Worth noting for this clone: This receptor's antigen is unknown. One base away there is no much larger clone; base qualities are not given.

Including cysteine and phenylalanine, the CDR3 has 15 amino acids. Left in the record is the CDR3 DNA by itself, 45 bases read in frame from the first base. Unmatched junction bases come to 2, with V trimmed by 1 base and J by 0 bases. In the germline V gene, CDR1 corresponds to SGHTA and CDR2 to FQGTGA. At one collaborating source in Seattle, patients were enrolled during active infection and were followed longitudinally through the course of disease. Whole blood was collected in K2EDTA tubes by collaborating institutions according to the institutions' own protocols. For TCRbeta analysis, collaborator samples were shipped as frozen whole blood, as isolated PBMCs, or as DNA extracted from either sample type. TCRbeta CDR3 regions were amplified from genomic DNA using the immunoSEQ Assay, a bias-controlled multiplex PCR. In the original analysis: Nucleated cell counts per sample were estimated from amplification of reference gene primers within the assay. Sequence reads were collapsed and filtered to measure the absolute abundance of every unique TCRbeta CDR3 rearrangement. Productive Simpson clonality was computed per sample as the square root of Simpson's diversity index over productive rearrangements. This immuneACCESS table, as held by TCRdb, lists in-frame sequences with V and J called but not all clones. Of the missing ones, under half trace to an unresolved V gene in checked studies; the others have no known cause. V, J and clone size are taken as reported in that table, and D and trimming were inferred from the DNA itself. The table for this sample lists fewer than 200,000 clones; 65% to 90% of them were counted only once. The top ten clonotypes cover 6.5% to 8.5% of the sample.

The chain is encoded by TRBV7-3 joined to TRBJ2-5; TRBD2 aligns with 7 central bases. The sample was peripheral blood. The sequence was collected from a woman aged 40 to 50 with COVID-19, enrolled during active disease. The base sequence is TGTGCCAGCAGCTTAAGCGGGAGAAACCAAGAGACCCAGTACTTC. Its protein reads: CASSLSGRNQETQYF.